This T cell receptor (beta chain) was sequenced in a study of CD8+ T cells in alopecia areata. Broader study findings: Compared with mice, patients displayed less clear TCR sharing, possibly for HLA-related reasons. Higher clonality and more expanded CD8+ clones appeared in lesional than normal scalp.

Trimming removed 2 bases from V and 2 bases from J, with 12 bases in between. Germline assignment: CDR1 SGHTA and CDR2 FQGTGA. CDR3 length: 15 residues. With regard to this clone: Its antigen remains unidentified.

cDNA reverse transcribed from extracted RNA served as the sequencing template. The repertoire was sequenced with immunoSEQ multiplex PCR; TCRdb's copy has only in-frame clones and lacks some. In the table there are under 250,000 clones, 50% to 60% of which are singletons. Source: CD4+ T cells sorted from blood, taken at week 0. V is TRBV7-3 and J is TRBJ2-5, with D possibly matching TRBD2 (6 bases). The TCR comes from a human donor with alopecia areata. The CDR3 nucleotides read TGTGCCAGCAGCTTACGGGGGTCGGATCAAGAGACCCAGTACTTC. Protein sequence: CASSLRGSDQETQYF.